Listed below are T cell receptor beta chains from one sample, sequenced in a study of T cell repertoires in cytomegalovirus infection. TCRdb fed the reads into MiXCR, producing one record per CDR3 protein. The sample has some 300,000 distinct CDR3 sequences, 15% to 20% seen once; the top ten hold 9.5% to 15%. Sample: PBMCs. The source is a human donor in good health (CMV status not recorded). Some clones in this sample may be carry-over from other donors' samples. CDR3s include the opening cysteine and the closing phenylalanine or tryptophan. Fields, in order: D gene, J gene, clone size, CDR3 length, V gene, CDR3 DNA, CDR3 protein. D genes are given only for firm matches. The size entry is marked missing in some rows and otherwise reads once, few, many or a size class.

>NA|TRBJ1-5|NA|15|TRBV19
TGTGCCAGTATTGGAACGGGACGAAGCAATCAGCCCCAGCATTTT
CASIGTGRSNQPQHF
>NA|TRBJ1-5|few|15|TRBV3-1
TGTGCCAGCAGCCGAGGGGGACACGGCGATCAGCCCCAGCATTTT
CASSRGGHGDQPQHF
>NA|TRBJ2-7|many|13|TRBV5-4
TGTGCCAGCAGCTTAGCCGGCTCCTACGAGCAGTACTTC
CASSLAGSYEQYF
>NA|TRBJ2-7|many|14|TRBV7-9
TGTGCCAGCAGCCCCACAGGACCTTCCTACGAGCAGTACTTC
CASSPTGPSYEQYF
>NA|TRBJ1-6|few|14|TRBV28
TGTGCCAGCAGTTTAAGGGGTGGTCATTCACCCCTCCACTTT
CASSLRGGHSPLHF
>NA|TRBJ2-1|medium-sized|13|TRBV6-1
TGTGCCAGCCAATCAGCGACAGCGATCGGGCAGTTCTTC
CASQSATAIGQFF
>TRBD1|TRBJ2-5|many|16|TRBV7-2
TGTGCCAGCAGCTCACAAGGACAGGGGGCTAGGGAGACCCAGTACTTC
CASSSQGQGARETQYF
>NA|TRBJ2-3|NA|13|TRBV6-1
TGTGCCAGCACCCGACCGGGCACAGATACGCAGTATTTT
CASTRPGTDTQYF
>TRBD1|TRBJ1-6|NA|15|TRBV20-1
TGCAGTGCTAGAGATCCGGGACAGGGAAATTCACCCCTCCACTTT
CSARDPGQGNSPLHF
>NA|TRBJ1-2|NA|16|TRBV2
TGTGCCAGCAGTGACGGACAGCCCTTCACCAACTATGGCTACACCTTC
CASSDGQPFTNYGYTF
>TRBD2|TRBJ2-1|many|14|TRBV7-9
TGTGCCAGCAGCTTGGGGGGGGACTACAATGAGCAGTTCTTC
CASSLGGDYNEQFF
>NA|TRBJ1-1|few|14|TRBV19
TGTGCCAGTAGTACGAACGGAGGATTCGGGGAAGCTTTCTTT
CASSTNGGFGEAFF
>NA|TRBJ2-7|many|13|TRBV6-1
TGTGCCAGCAAAGCTACGTCCACCTACGAGCAGTACTTC
CASKATSTYEQYF
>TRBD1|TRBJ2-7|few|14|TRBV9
TGTGCCAGCAGCGCGGGACAGGAGGCCTACGAGCAGTACTTC
CASSAGQEAYEQYF
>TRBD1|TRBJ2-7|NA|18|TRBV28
TGTGCCAGCAGTGGGGGGGGGGGTACAGGGGGCTTCTCCTACGAGCAGTACTTC
CASSGGGGTGGFSYEQYF
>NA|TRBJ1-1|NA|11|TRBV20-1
TGCAGTGGGCGGTTGAACACTGAAGCTTTCTTT
CSGRLNTEAFF
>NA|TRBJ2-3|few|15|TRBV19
TGTGCCAGTAGTATGGGCAGTATAAGCACAGATACGCAGTATTTT
CASSMGSISTDTQYF
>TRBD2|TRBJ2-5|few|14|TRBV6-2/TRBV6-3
TGTGCCAGCATTCGGGCTAGCGGACAAGAGACCCAGTACTTC
CASIRASGQETQYF
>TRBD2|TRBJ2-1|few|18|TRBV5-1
TGCGCCAGCAGCTTACTACCGACAGGACTAGCCTCCTACAATGAGCAGTTCTTC
CASSLLPTGLASYNEQFF
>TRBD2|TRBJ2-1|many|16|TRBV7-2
TGTGCCAGCAGCTCAGACGCCGGGACTACCTACAATGAGCAGTTCTTC
CASSSDAGTTYNEQFF
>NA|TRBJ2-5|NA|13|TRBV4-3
TGCGCCAGCAGCCCTTTGGGGGAGAAGACCCAGTACTTC
CASSPLGEKTQYF
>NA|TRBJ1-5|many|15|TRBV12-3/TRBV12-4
TGTGCCAGCAGTTTACAGGGGTCCGTCAATCAGCCCCAGCATTTT
CASSLQGSVNQPQHF
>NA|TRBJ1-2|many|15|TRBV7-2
TGTGCCAGCAGCTTAGGGGACAACAGACTCTATGGCTACACCTTC
CASSLGDNRLYGYTF
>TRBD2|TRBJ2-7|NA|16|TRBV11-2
TGTGCCAGCAGCCGCCCCAGACTAGCGCGCGGCCACGAGCAGTACTTC
CASSRPRLARGHEQYF
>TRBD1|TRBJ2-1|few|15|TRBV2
TGTGCCAGCAGGGAGACAGGGGGCTCCTACAATGAGCAGTTCTTC
CASRETGGSYNEQFF
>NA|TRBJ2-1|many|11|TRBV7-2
TGTGCCAGCAGCCGCTACGGTGAGCAGTTCTTC
CASSRYGEQFF
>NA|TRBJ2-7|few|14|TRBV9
TGTGCCAGCAGCGTAGGTGGGCGCTTAAACGAGCAGTACTTC
CASSVGGRLNEQYF
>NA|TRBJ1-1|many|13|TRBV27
TGTGCCAGCAGTTTTGACTTTGAGGCTGAAGCTTTCTTT
CASSFDFEAEAFF
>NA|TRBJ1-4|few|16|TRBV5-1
TGCGCCAGCAGCTTAGGCAGGCAGGTGCGGAATGAAAAACTGTTTTTT
CASSLGRQVRNEKLFF
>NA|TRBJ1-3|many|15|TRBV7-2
TGTGCCAGCAGCCTTTGGGAGGGGACTGGAAACACCATATATTTT
CASSLWEGTGNTIYF
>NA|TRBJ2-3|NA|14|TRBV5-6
TGTGCCAGCAGCTTGGAAGCGATTGAGGATACGCAGTATTTT
CASSLEAIEDTQYF
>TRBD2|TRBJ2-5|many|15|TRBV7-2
TGTGCCAGCAGCCTCATGGCGGGGGGCGTTGAGACCCAGTACTTC
CASSLMAGGVETQYF
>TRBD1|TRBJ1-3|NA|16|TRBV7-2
TGTGCCAGCAGCTTAGGCGCGGACAGGGCTGGAAACACCATATATTTT
CASSLGADRAGNTIYF
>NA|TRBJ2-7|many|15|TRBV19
TGTGCCAGTGGAAGTACAGGGTTTGGAACCTACGAGCAGTACTTC
CASGSTGFGTYEQYF
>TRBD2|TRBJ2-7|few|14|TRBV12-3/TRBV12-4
TGTGCCAGCAGTTCGGACGGGGGGGGCTACGAGCAGTACTTC
CASSSDGGGYEQYF
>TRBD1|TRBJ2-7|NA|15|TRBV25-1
TGTGCCAGCAGTGAACACGACAGGGGGCATAACGAGCAGTACTTC
CASSEHDRGHNEQYF
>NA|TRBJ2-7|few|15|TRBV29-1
TGCAGCGTTAAATTTGGGACTGGGGGCTCCTACGAGCAGTACTTC
CSVKFGTGGSYEQYF
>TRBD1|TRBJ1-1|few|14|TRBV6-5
TGTGCCAGCAGTAACACAGGGGTGAACACTGAAGCTTTCTTT
CASSNTGVNTEAFF
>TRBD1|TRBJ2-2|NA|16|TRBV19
TGTGCCAGTAGTATTACTTGGACAGGCAGGACCGGGGAGCTGTTTTTT
CASSITWTGRTGELFF
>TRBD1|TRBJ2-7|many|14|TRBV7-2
TGTGCCAGCAGCGGGGACAGGGGCCGGTACGAGCAGTACTTC
CASSGDRGRYEQYF
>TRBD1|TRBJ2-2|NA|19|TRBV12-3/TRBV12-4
TGTGCCAGCAGTTTAGCGGTGGCCGGGACAGGGGTTTACACCGGGGAGCTGTTTTTT
CASSLAVAGTGVYTGELFF
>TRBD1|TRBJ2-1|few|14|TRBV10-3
TGTGCCATCAATGGGGACAGTTCCTACAATGAGCAGTTCTTC
CAINGDSSYNEQFF
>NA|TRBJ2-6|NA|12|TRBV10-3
TGTGCCATCAATTCCGGGGCCAACGTCCTGACTTTC
CAINSGANVLTF
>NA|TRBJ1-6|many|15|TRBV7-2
TGTGCCAGCAGTTTTTGGCGGGACGCAAATTCACCCCTCCACTTT
CASSFWRDANSPLHF
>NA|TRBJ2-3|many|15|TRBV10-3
TGTGCCATCAGTGAGTCCGACACTAGCACAGATACGCAGTATTTT
CAISESDTSTDTQYF
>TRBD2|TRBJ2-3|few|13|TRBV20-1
TGCAGTGCTAGAAGGACTAGCGCAGATACGCAGTATTTT
CSARRTSADTQYF
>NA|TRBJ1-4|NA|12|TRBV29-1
TGCAGCGCTTTATCAACTAATGAAAAACTGTTTTTT
CSALSTNEKLFF
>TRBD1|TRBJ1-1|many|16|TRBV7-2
TGTGCCAGCAGCCCCGGGACAGGGAGCTTTAAGGCTGAAGCTTTCTTT
CASSPGTGSFKAEAFF
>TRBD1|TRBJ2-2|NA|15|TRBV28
TGTGCCAGCAGAGTTACAGGGGGGAGCACCGGGGAGCTGTTTTTT
CASRVTGGSTGELFF
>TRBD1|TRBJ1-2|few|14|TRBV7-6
TGTGCCAGCAGACTAGACAGGGATATCTATGGCTACACCTTC
CASRLDRDIYGYTF